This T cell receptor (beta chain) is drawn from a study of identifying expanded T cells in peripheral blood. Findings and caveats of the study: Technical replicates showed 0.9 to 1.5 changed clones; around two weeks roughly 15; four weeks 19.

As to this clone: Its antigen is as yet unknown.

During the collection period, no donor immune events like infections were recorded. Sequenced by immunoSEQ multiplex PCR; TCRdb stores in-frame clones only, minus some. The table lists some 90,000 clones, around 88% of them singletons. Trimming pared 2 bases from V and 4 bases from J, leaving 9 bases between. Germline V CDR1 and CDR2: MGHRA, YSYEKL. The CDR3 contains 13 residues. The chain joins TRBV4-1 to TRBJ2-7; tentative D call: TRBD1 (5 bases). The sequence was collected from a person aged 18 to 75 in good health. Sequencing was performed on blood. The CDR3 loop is CASSQNRLYEQYF. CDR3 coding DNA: TGCGCCAGCAGCCAAAACAGGCTTTACGAGCAGTACTTC.